The rows below give T cell receptor beta chains drawn from one sample of a study of blood T cell repertoires in COVID-19. The table came from immunoSEQ multiplex PCR; TCRdb's copy has only in-frame clones and leaves some out. The table includes some 50,000 clones, roughly two thirds detected once. Sequenced: peripheral blood. These receptors all stem from an older woman with acute or convalescent COVID-19. The CDR3 runs from the conserved cysteine through the conserved F or W. The D gene is left open where the match is weak. Size tells how often a clone was seen (once, few, many) or the class of an expanded clone, and some rows leave it out.

v_gene	abundance	j_gene	d_gene	CDR3aa	CDR3nt
TRBV7-6	-	TRBJ1-3	-	CASSFMGGSGNTIYF	TGTGCCAGCAGCTTTATGGGGGGCTCTGGAAACACCATATATTTT
TRBV6-2/TRBV6-3	few	TRBJ2-2	-	CASTPLYGELFF	TGTGCCAGCACCCCCCTTTACGGGGAGCTGTTTTTT
TRBV3-1/TRBV3-2	-	TRBJ2-3	-	CASSQVSDTQYF	TGTGCCAGCAGCCAAGTCTCAGATACGCAGTATTTT
TRBV11-2	few	TRBJ2-7	TRBD1	CASSSRQGEYEQYF	TGTGCCAGCAGCTCCCGGCAGGGGGAATACGAGCAGTACTTC
TRBV7-9	-	TRBJ1-4	-	CASSLGEGGIEKLFF	TGTGCCAGCAGCTTGGGGGAGGGGGGAATTGAAAAACTGTTTTTT
TRBV2	-	TRBJ1-1	-	CASSEYRVGTEAFF	TGTGCCAGCAGTGAATACAGGGTAGGGACTGAAGCTTTCTTT
TRBV7-3	few	TRBJ2-1	-	CASSPGGGYDGNEQFF	TGTGCCAGCAGCCCGGGGGGCGGTTACGATGGGAATGAGCAGTTCTTC
TRBV20-1	-	TRBJ2-1	TRBD2	CSASTPSGSLYNEQFF	TGCAGTGCTAGTACCCCTAGCGGGAGCCTCTACAATGAGCAGTTCTTC
TRBV27	-	TRBJ2-3	-	CASSFDGMGLDTQYF	TGTGCCAGCAGTTTTGACGGGATGGGGTTAGATACGCAGTATTTT
TRBV6-6	-	TRBJ1-5	TRBD1	CASSPGQGAEQPQHF	TGTGCCAGCAGCCCGGGACAGGGGGCGGAACAGCCCCAGCATTTT
TRBV10-3	-	TRBJ1-2	TRBD1	CAITETGEGYGYTF	TGTGCCATCACCGAGACAGGGGAGGGCTATGGCTACACCTTC
TRBV20-1	once	TRBJ2-2	-	CSASWDKNTGELFF	TGCAGTGCTAGTTGGGACAAGAACACCGGGGAGCTGTTTTTT
TRBV19	few	TRBJ2-7	TRBD2	CASSTLLADAGGEQYF	TGTGCCAGTAGTACTCTCTTGGCTGACGCGGGGGGAGAGCAGTACTTC
TRBV28	-	TRBJ1-2	-	CASSFAYGYTF	TGTGCCAGCAGCTTCGCGTATGGCTACACCTTC
TRBV7-3	many	TRBJ1-4	-	CASSLRGGFGEKLFF	TGTGCCAGCAGCTTACGGGGAGGGTTTGGCGAAAAACTGTTTTTT
TRBV19	-	TRBJ2-1	TRBD1	CASREQGAHGHEQFF	TGTGCCAGTAGAGAACAGGGGGCCCATGGACATGAGCAGTTCTTC
TRBV20-1	-	TRBJ1-5	-	CSASSGGNQPQHF	TGCAGTGCTAGTTCAGGGGGCAATCAGCCCCAGCATTTT
TRBV5-1	-	TRBJ2-7	TRBD2	CASSRTSGGSYEQYF	TGCGCCAGCAGTCGGACTAGCGGGGGGTCCTACGAGCAGTACTTC
TRBV7-6	-	TRBJ2-5	TRBD2	CASSLVRGGSGETQYF	TGTGCCAGCAGCTTAGTTAGGGGCGGGAGCGGTGAGACCCAGTACTTC
TRBV27	few	TRBJ2-7	TRBD2	CASSSLTSGGYYEQYF	TGTGCCAGCAGTTCGTTGACTAGCGGGGGATACTACGAGCAGTACTTC
TRBV6-4	-	TRBJ2-3	TRBD2	CASSETSGRAEDTQYF	TGTGCCAGCAGCGAGACTAGCGGGAGGGCCGAAGATACGCAGTATTTT
TRBV7-9	-	TRBJ1-2	-	CASSLEVETYGYTF	TGTGCCAGCAGCTTAGAAGTGGAGACCTATGGCTACACCTTC
TRBV6-5	few	TRBJ2-2	-	CASSYAGQGGTGELFF	TGTGCCAGCAGTTACGCGGGCCAGGGAGGCACCGGGGAGCTGTTTTTT
TRBV2	once	TRBJ2-1	-	CATHREPYNEQFF	TGTGCCACCCACAGGGAACCCTACAATGAGCAGTTCTTC
TRBV7-9	few	TRBJ1-1	-	CASSFPPMNTEAFF	TGTGCCAGCAGCTTCCCCCCCATGAACACTGAAGCTTTCTTT
TRBV7-2	once	TRBJ2-2	TRBD1	CASSLWTGGDTGELFF	TGTGCCAGCAGCTTATGGACAGGGGGAGACACCGGGGAGCTGTTTTTT
TRBV7-9	-	TRBJ2-7	TRBD2	CASSFLAGANEQYF	TGTGCCAGCAGCTTTCTAGCGGGAGCCAACGAGCAGTACTTC
TRBV6-5	-	TRBJ2-7	TRBD2	CASSPLAGEIYEQYF	TGTGCCAGCAGTCCACTAGCGGGAGAAATCTACGAGCAGTACTTC
TRBV19	few	TRBJ1-3	-	CASSIGTPISGNTIYF	TGTGCCAGTAGTATTGGGACACCGATCTCTGGAAACACCATATATTTT
TRBV12-3/TRBV12-4	medium-sized	TRBJ2-7	TRBD2	CASSLPSGYEQYF	TGTGCCAGCAGCCTACCTAGCGGCTACGAGCAGTACTTC
TRBV6-6	-	TRBJ1-1	-	CASSLPMNTEAFF	TGTGCCAGCAGCCTACCGATGAACACTGAAGCTTTCTTT
TRBV27	-	TRBJ2-3	TRBD2	CASTPFQAGATDTQYF	TGTGCCAGCACCCCCTTCCAAGCGGGGGCAACGGATACGCAGTATTTT
TRBV6-6	-	TRBJ2-2	TRBD2	CASSRKPGLAGGPSGELFF	TGTGCCAGCAGTCGCAAACCGGGACTAGCGGGAGGGCCATCCGGGGAGCTGTTTTTT
TRBV28	-	TRBJ2-5	-	CASNLIRETQYF	TGTGCCAGCAATTTGATTCGGGAGACCCAGTACTTC
TRBV2	-	TRBJ2-7	-	CASRWGQKYEQYF	TGTGCCAGCAGATGGGGGCAAAAATACGAGCAGTACTTC
TRBV3-1/TRBV3-2	-	TRBJ2-5	-	CASSYSLQETQYF	TGTGCCAGCAGCTATTCTCTCCAAGAGACCCAGTACTTC
TRBV28	-	TRBJ2-7	-	CASSWRGREQYF	TGTGCCAGCAGTTGGAGAGGGAGAGAGCAGTACTTC
TRBV3-1/TRBV3-2	-	TRBJ1-1	-	CASSQAGRTEAFF	TGTGCCAGCAGCCAAGCAGGGAGGACTGAAGCTTTCTTT
TRBV30	-	TRBJ2-7	-	CAWSVRTGGSGKNEQYF	TGTGCCTGGAGTGTAAGGACAGGCGGTAGCGGTAAGAACGAGCAGTACTTC
TRBV6-6	-	TRBJ2-2	-	CASSYPNTGELFF	TGTGCCAGCAGTTACCCTAACACCGGGGAGCTGTTTTTT
TRBV4-3	many	TRBJ2-1	TRBD2	CASSQATSGYTYNEQFF	TGCGCCAGCAGCCAAGCAACTAGCGGGTACACCTACAATGAGCAGTTCTTC
TRBV18	once	TRBJ2-2	TRBD1	CASSPGTGDTGELFF	TGTGCCAGCTCGCCCGGGACAGGAGACACCGGGGAGCTGTTTTTT
TRBV15	-	TRBJ2-7	-	CATSRESRGYEQYF	TGTGCCACCAGCAGAGAATCCAGGGGCTACGAGCAGTACTTC
TRBV14	few	TRBJ2-5	-	CASSQGRLPSTGTQYF	TGTGCCAGCAGCCAAGGACGACTCCCCAGCACGGGGACCCAGTACTTC
TRBV3-1/TRBV3-2	-	TRBJ1-3	-	CASSQGSGGGNTIYF	TGTGCCAGCAGCCAAGGAAGCGGAGGCGGAAACACCATATATTTT
TRBV3-1/TRBV3-2	-	TRBJ2-1	TRBD2	CASSLRGDNEQFF	TGTGCCAGCAGCCTGCGGGGGGACAATGAGCAGTTCTTC
TRBV19	-	TRBJ2-1	-	CASHDRDSQQFF	TGTGCCAGCCACGACCGGGACTCCCAACAGTTCTTC
TRBV10-1	-	TRBJ2-7	-	CASSKDISSIYEQYF	TGCGCCAGCAGCAAGGACATTTCCAGCATATACGAGCAGTACTTC
TRBV28	-	TRBJ2-5	TRBD1	CASTRQGAGKTQYF	TGTGCCAGCACCCGCCAGGGGGCGGGAAAGACCCAGTACTTC
TRBV4-1	-	TRBJ1-1	-	CASSHMRRNTEAFF	TGCGCCAGCAGCCACATGAGGCGGAACACTGAAGCTTTCTTT
TRBV4-3	few	TRBJ2-2	-	CASSQESGYRTGELFF	TGCGCCAGCAGCCAAGAATCCGGGTATCGCACCGGGGAGCTGTTTTTT
TRBV6-6	-	TRBJ2-3	TRBD2	CASSYRSGTPDTQYF	TGTGCCAGCAGTTACCGTAGCGGGACTCCAGATACGCAGTATTTT
TRBV2	-	TRBJ2-2	TRBD1	CASSSQGLSTGELFF	TGTGCCAGCAGCTCACAGGGGCTGAGCACCGGGGAGCTGTTTTTT
TRBV10-3	-	TRBJ2-5	-	CAISDGTSWTQYF	TGTGCCATCAGTGATGGGACATCATGGACCCAGTACTTC
TRBV30	-	TRBJ1-6	TRBD1	CAWSAGRGSDSPLHF	TGTGCCTGGAGTGCGGGCAGGGGGTCCGATTCACCCCTCCACTTT